These T cell receptor beta chains were read from a single sample in a study of T cell responses to AZD1222 COVID-19 vaccine. Method: immunoSEQ multiplex PCR; TCRdb's copy keeps in-frame clones and lacks some. The sample lists 120,000 or so clones, over 75% seen once, with approximately 7.5% in the top ten. Specimen: peripheral blood, collected on day 0 of AZD1222 vaccination. These receptors all stem from an adult in good health. CDR3s include the opening cysteine and the closing phenylalanine or tryptophan. The D gene is left open where the match is weak. Some rows mark clone size as missing; the rest say once, few, many or name a class of expanded clone.

clone size	V gene	CDR3 length	D gene	J gene	CDR3 protein	CDR3 DNA
.	TRBV12-3/TRBV12-4	12	.	TRBJ1-2	CASSPVVYGYTF	TGTGCCAGCTCCCCGGTGGTCTATGGCTACACCTTC
.	TRBV30	13	.	TRBJ1-1	CAWSKRGGTEAFF	TGTGCCTGGAGTAAACGTGGGGGGACTGAAGCTTTCTTT
.	TRBV5-1	16	.	TRBJ2-4	CASSLDGSGTGEVQYF	TGCGCCAGCAGCTTGGATGGTAGCGGCACGGGCGAGGTTCAGTACTTC
.	TRBV6-1	13	.	TRBJ1-1	CASSEGLGGKAFF	TGTGCCAGCAGTGAGGGTCTTGGCGGGAAAGCTTTCTTT
.	TRBV13	12	.	TRBJ2-7	CASSSGRYEQYF	TGTGCCAGCAGCTCAGGGCGCTACGAGCAGTACTTC
.	TRBV28	10	.	TRBJ1-5	CASNHQPQHF	TGTGCCAGCAACCATCAGCCCCAGCATTTT
.	TRBV27	12	.	TRBJ1-2	CASSSGAGGYTF	TGTGCCAGCAGTTCGGGGGCCGGGGGCTACACCTTC
.	TRBV20-1	11	.	TRBJ2-1	CSAGPFNEQFF	TGCAGTGCAGGACCTTTCAATGAGCAGTTCTTC
.	TRBV7-2	18	TRBD2	TRBJ2-7	CASSLVGGSGRRLGEQYF	TGTGCCAGCAGCTTAGTCGGCGGGAGCGGGAGGAGGCTGGGCGAGCAGTACTTC
.	TRBV9	14	.	TRBJ2-1	CASSGGSSYNEQFF	TGTGCCAGCAGCGGGGGGAGCTCCTACAATGAGCAGTTCTTC
once	TRBV12-3/TRBV12-4	13	TRBD1	TRBJ1-5	CASSRTGSQPQHF	TGTGCCAGCAGTCGGACAGGGTCCCAGCCCCAGCATTTT
.	TRBV19	16	.	TRBJ1-6	CASSIDRGGNNSPLHF	TGTGCCAGTAGTATAGATCGCGGCGGAAATAATTCACCCCTCCACTTT
.	TRBV19	13	.	TRBJ2-7	CASSMGYSYEQYF	TGTGCCAGTAGTATGGGTTACTCCTACGAGCAGTACTTC
once	TRBV7-2	14	TRBD1	TRBJ1-5	CASSSRQGGQPQHF	TGTGCCAGCAGCTCGAGACAGGGAGGTCAGCCCCAGCATTTT
.	TRBV7-8	16	TRBD2	TRBJ2-1	CASSSRSGRTNNEQFF	TGTGCCAGCAGCTCGAGAAGCGGGAGGACGAACAATGAGCAGTTCTTC
.	TRBV4-3	15	TRBD1	TRBJ1-5	CASSQRTGDYQPQHF	TGCGCCAGCAGCCAGAGGACAGGGGATTATCAGCCCCAGCATTTT
.	TRBV10-2	11	.	TRBJ2-3	CASSESEKRYF	TGCGCCAGCAGTGAATCGGAGAAAAGGTATTTT
.	TRBV30	13	TRBD1	TRBJ1-2	CAWSTGAVYGYTF	TGTGCCTGGAGTACAGGGGCCGTCTATGGCTACACCTTC
.	TRBV7-8	14	.	TRBJ1-2	CASSSREAGWGYTF	TGTGCCAGCAGCTCGAGGGAGGCCGGGTGGGGCTACACCTTC
.	TRBV6-5	14	TRBD1	TRBJ1-5	CAINPGTAYQPQHF	TGTGCCATTAACCCGGGGACAGCCTATCAGCCCCAGCATTTT
.	TRBV5-1	17	TRBD1	TRBJ1-1	CASSLRYWDRAGTEAFF	TGCGCCAGCAGCTTGCGTTATTGGGACAGGGCAGGCACTGAAGCTTTCTTT
.	TRBV7-2	12	.	TRBJ1-4	CASSLRSEKLFF	TGTGCCAGCAGCTTACGGTCTGAAAAACTGTTTTTT
.	TRBV19	14	TRBD1	TRBJ1-5	CASSSGQVSQPQHF	TGTGCCAGTAGTTCCGGACAGGTTTCTCAGCCCCAGCATTTT
.	TRBV18	13	.	TRBJ1-2	CASSPSFDYGYTF	TGTGCCAGCTCACCTTCATTTGACTATGGCTACACCTTC
.	TRBV27	13	.	TRBJ1-2	CASSSSNNYGYTF	TGTGCCAGCAGTTCTAGTAATAACTATGGCTACACCTTC
.	TRBV25-1	16	.	TRBJ1-3	CASSELGREEENTIYF	TGTGCCAGCAGTGAATTGGGCCGTGAGGAGGAAAACACCATATATTTT
.	TRBV5-4	13	.	TRBJ2-5	CASSPGAAGTQYF	TGTGCCAGCAGCCCGGGGGCCGCCGGGACCCAGTACTTC
once	TRBV30	13	.	TRBJ2-7	CAWSVVSWGEQYF	TGTGCCTGGAGTGTAGTGAGCTGGGGGGAGCAGTACTTC
.	TRBV7-2	15	.	TRBJ1-5	CASSLAGRSNQPQHF	TGTGCCAGCAGCTTAGCGGGGCGGAGCAATCAGCCCCAGCATTTT
.	TRBV27	14	TRBD2	TRBJ2-1	CASSLIGGGNEQFF	TGTGCCAGCAGTTTAATCGGGGGGGGCAATGAGCAGTTCTTC
.	TRBV2	12	.	TRBJ1-2	CASTDRLYGYTF	TGTGCCAGCACCGACAGACTCTATGGCTACACCTTC
.	TRBV7-3	13	.	TRBJ2-5	CASSIGGTRTQYF	TGTGCCAGCAGCATAGGGGGTACTCGGACCCAGTACTTC
.	TRBV29-1	13	.	TRBJ1-1	CSVAGTLNTEAFF	TGCAGCGTTGCAGGCACCTTGAACACTGAAGCTTTCTTT
.	TRBV5-1	19	TRBD2	TRBJ2-2	CASRDPGGFLGPNTGELFF	TGCGCCAGCAGGGACCCCGGGGGGTTCCTAGGTCCGAACACCGGGGAGCTGTTTTTT
.	TRBV7-6	13	TRBD1	TRBJ1-1	CASRRQGDTEAFF	TGTGCCAGCAGAAGACAGGGGGACACTGAAGCTTTCTTT
.	TRBV5-6	13	.	TRBJ2-7	CASSLVGSYEQYF	TGTGCCAGCAGCTTGGTGGGATCGTACGAGCAGTACTTC
.	TRBV6-5	14	.	TRBJ1-5	CASSLGGANQPQHF	TGTGCCAGCAGTCTCGGGGGGGCCAATCAGCCCCAGCATTTT